The 24 T cell receptor beta chains listed next were all sequenced from one sample in a study of blood T cell repertoires in COVID-19. Assay: immunoSEQ multiplex PCR; the TCRdb copy retains only in-frame clones and omits some. The sample yields 80,000 to 100,000 clones, 70% to 90% seen once. The sequencing input was peripheral blood. These receptors were collected from a woman in her sixties in a cohort sampled during active or convalescent COVID-19.

The rearrangement links TRBV5-1 to TRBJ2-7, with TRBD2 matching 9 bases. J lost 4 bases, V lost 2 bases, and 7 bases had no gene match. The CDR3 spans 15 residues. Germline V CDR1 and CDR2: SGHRS, YFSETQ. The CDR3 reads CASSFDSGSTYEQYF. CDR3 bases: TGCGCCAGCAGCTTTGATAGCGGGAGCACGTACGAGCAGTACTTC.

This clone was counted a few times. The rearrangement joins TRBV7-2 to TRBJ2-3; 12 bases agree with TRBD2. The CDR3 runs 15 residues. Per the germline V gene, CDR1 is SGHTA and CDR2 is FQGNSA. The V segment lost 4 bases and the J segment 8 bases; nucleotides outside the gene matches: 7. CDR3 DNA: TGTGCCAGCAGCTATAGGACTAGCGGGGCCGGTACGCAGTATTTT. Translated, it gives CASSYRTSGAGTQYF.

The chain combines TRBV5-1 with TRBJ1-6, with D unclear. The germline V and J ends were trimmed by 0 bases and 6 bases, with 10 bases remaining between them. The CDR3 runs to 15 residues. Per the germline V gene, CDR1 is SGHRS and CDR2 is YFSETQ. Here the CDR3 reads CASSLVEGRNSPLHF. The CDR3 DNA is TGCGCCAGCAGCTTGGTGGAGGGTCGTAATTCACCCCTCCACTTT.

The V and J genes are TRBV2 and TRBJ1-5; 10 bases are shared with TRBD1. CDR1 SNHLY and CDR2 FYNNEI come from the germline V gene. V lost 7 bases and J lost 4; bases outside the gene matches: 4. This CDR3 spans 14 amino acids. The CDR3 sequence: CASTRDRGNQPQHF. CDR3 sequence (DNA): TGTGCCAGCACTAGGGACAGGGGAAATCAGCCCCAGCATTTT. Full variable domain (remainder filled in from reference TRBV2 and TRBJ1-5): EPEVTQTPSHQVTQMGQEVILRCVPISNHLYFYWYRQILGQKVEFLVSFYNNEISEKSEIFDDQFSVERPDGSNFTLKIRSTKLEDSAMYFCASTRDRGNQPQHFGDGTRLSIL.

The chain employs TRBV15 and TRBJ2-1, with TRBD2 identical over 13 bases. Germline trimming cut 3 bases from V and 10 bases from J; bases unmatched to any gene: 9. This CDR3 is built from 16 residues. CDR1 is LNHNV, CDR2 YYDKDF, per germline (reference sequence). Written as DNA, the CDR3 is TGTGCCACCAGCAGTTTCACTAGCGGGAGGGCTGAGGAGCAGTTCTTC. Translating gives CATSSFTSGRAEEQFF.

This clone was observed once. J is TRBJ2-7 and V is TRBV10-3; TRBD1 matches at 11 bases. J lost 3 bases, V lost 8 bases, and 6 bases had no gene match. The germline V gene encodes CDR1 ENHRY and CDR2 SYGVKD. This CDR3 spans 14 amino acids. CDR3 sequence (DNA): TGTGCCATCCTTCGGACAGGGGGCATCTACGAGCAGTACTTC. Protein sequence: CAILRTGGIYEQYF.

This clone occurred a few times. V is TRBV19 and J is TRBJ1-3; 7 bases map to TRBD1. J was trimmed by 4 bases and V by 3 bases; bases with no gene match: 6. This CDR3 has 15 residues. From germline, CDR1 is LNHDA and CDR2 SQIVND (reference sequence). The CDR3 region is CASSINRGSGNTIYF. The CDR3 DNA reads as TGTGCCAGTAGTATTAACAGGGGATCCGGAAACACCATATATTTT.

The J gene is TRBJ1-2, the V gene TRBV28; a possible D gene is TRBD1 (6 bases). The germline V gene has CDR1 MDHEN and CDR2 SYDVKM. The CDR3 consists of 13 residues. DNA for the CDR3: TGTGCGTGGGGGACACCAACTAACTATGGCTACACCTTC. Protein product: CAWGTPTNYGYTF.

The chain joins TRBV28 to TRBJ1-2; TRBD1 is a possible D gene (6 bases). The CDR3 length is 15 residues. Germline loops: CDR1 MDHEN, CDR2 SYDVKM. Trimming stripped 5 bases from V and 5 bases from J, with 18 bases between. DNA of the CDR3: TGTGCCAGCAGTGACCTTGACAGGCCCACTTATGGCTACACCTTC. Translated, it gives CASSDLDRPTYGYTF.

The chain couples TRBV5-1 to TRBJ2-3; 8 nucleotides match TRBD1. Trimming took 0 bases from V and 6 from J; bases not matched to a gene: 6. The CDR3 is 15 amino acids. The germline V gene encodes CDR1 SGHRS and CDR2 YFSETQ. The CDR3 region has the DNA TGCGCCAGCAGCTTGGCAGCAGGGGGCAGGGATACGCAGTATTTT. Protein product: CASSLAAGGRDTQYF.

The V and J genes are TRBV6-2 or TRBV6-3 and TRBJ1-2; TRBD1 agrees at 8 bases. Germline CDR1 and CDR2: MNHEY and SVGEGT. The CDR3 runs to 12 residues. V lost 2 bases, J lost 14 bases, and 7 bases stayed unmatched. CDR3 amino acids: CASSYGQGALTF. The CDR3, as DNA: TGTGCCAGCAGTTACGGGCAGGGGGCGCTTACCTTC.

This chain uses TRBV7-2 with TRBJ1-1; D remains ambiguous. Per germline, CDR1 SGHTA and CDR2 FQGNSA. Deletions cut 4 bases from V and 1 base from J, with 7 bases between. This CDR3 has 13 amino acids. As DNA, the CDR3 is TGTGCCAGCAGCTCTCGGGAGAACACTGAAGCTTTCTTT. Protein sequence: CASSSRENTEAFF.

This clone was counted a few times. The chain carries TRBV11-2 and TRBJ2-1; 12 nucleotides agree with TRBD2. With V trimmed by 5 bases and J by 8 bases, 10 bases remained unmatched. This CDR3 region has 16 residues. CDR1 SGHAT and CDR2 FQNNGV come from the germline V gene. Here the CDR3 reads CASSRVTSGSVYEQFF. CDR3 DNA: TGTGCCAGCAGCCGAGTGACTAGCGGGAGCGTGTATGAGCAGTTCTTC.

The chain uses TRBV5-6 and TRBJ2-1, with 7 bases identical to TRBD1. V dropped 1 base and J dropped 4; count of bases not matched to a gene: 5. The CDR3 runs to 15 residues. From germline, CDR1 is SGHDT and CDR2 YYEEEE. CDR3 sequence: CASSLKGAAYNEQFF. Written as DNA, the CDR3 is TGTGCCAGCAGCTTGAAGGGGGCCGCTTACAATGAGCAGTTCTTC.

This clone was seen only once. This chain joins TRBV18 and TRBJ1-3; possibly TRBD1 for D (6 bases). Germline V gene data show CDR1 as KGHSH and CDR2 as LQKENI. The CDR3 has 16 residues. V was trimmed by 4 bases and J by 0 bases, leaving 13 bases between them. CDR3 nucleotide sequence: TGTGCCAGCTCACTCGGACAGTGGGCCTCTGGAAACACCATATATTTT. This sequence encodes CASSLGQWASGNTIYF.

This chain connects TRBV2 to TRBJ1-1; D is undetermined. CDR1 is SNHLY and CDR2 is FYNNEI in the germline V gene. The CDR3 spans 13 residues. V dropped 11 bases and J dropped 1 base, with 14 bases sitting between them. CDR3 DNA: TGTGCCGCCACTGCCGGTCAGAACACTGAAGCTTTCTTT. Translation: CAATAGQNTEAFF.

This clone showed up just a few times. The CDR3 nucleotides read TGTGCCAGCGGAGGGAACACTGAAGCTTTCTTT. This encodes CASGGNTEAFF. The V gene is TRBV12-3 or TRBV12-4, the J gene TRBJ1-1, with D unclear. Trimming removed 8 bases from V and 1 base from J, with 5 bases in between. The CDR3 totals 11 residues.

The chain joins TRBV11-3 to TRBJ1-6; 7 bases line up with TRBD1. The V gene end was trimmed by 4 bases and the J gene end by 8 bases; junction bases not matched to a gene: 2. This CDR3 has 13 residues. CDR1 is SGHNT, CDR2 YENEEA, per germline. The CDR3 DNA reads TGTGCCAGCAGCTCAACAGGGGATTCACCCCTCCACTTT. Translating gives CASSSTGDSPLHF.

This clone was seen a handful of times. The chain links TRBV5-1 to TRBJ1-2; 7 nucleotides match TRBD1. CDR3 length: 17 amino acids. J was trimmed by 2 bases and V by 0 bases; bases with no gene match: 10. Germline loops: CDR1 SGHRS, CDR2 YFSETQ. CDR3 residues: CASSLADAGQINYGYTF. DNA of the CDR3: TGCGCCAGCAGCTTGGCCGATGCGGGACAGATCAACTATGGCTACACCTTC.

The sample holds one count of this clone. The chain carries TRBV7-3 and TRBJ2-1; D is undetermined. V lost 2 bases to trimming and J lost 6 bases, with 11 bases between them. Per germline, CDR1 SGHTA and CDR2 FQGTGA. The CDR3 is 14 residues long. The CDR3 region is CASSLGHLGNEQFF. The CDR3 DNA reads as TGTGCCAGCAGCTTAGGGCACTTGGGCAATGAGCAGTTCTTC.

V and J are TRBV3-1 (or the pseudogene TRBV3-2) and TRBJ1-2; D perhaps matches TRBD1 (6 bases). V lost 4 bases and J lost 6, with 15 bases in between. Germline V gene data show CDR1 as LGHDT and CDR2 as YNNKEL (reference sequence). The CDR3 runs 14 residues. Here the CDR3 reads CASSRLTGMDGYTF. CDR3 nucleotides: TGTGCCAGCAGCCGCTTAACAGGGATGGATGGCTACACCTTC.

The chain employs TRBV19 and TRBJ1-2, with 11 bases identical to TRBD1. The V segment lost 5 bases and the J segment 4 bases; nucleotides outside the gene matches: 12. The CDR3 runs to 17 residues. Per the germline V gene, CDR1 is LNHDA and CDR2 is SQIVND (reference sequence). CDR3 amino acids: CASSLRTGGRTTYGYTF. The CDR3 DNA is TGTGCCAGTAGTCTTAGGACAGGGGGCCGTACAACCTATGGCTACACCTTC.

This clone was detected once. The chain couples TRBV29-1 to TRBJ2-7, with 8 bases fitting TRBD2. CDR1 and CDR2 from the germline V gene are SQVTM and ANQGSEA. Losses at the gene ends were 7 bases for V and 3 bases for J; bases not matched to a gene: 8. The CDR3 loop spans 13 amino acids. The CDR3 protein is CSAGAGDRYEQYF. The DNA of the CDR3 is TGCAGCGCTGGAGCGGGGGACCGCTACGAGCAGTACTTC.

This chain links TRBV7-2 with TRBJ1-1; TRBD1 might be the D (5 bases). The CDR3 is made up of 14 amino acids. Germline V gene data show CDR1 as SGHTA and CDR2 as FQGNSA. V lost 1 base to trimming and J lost 6 bases, with 12 bases between them. CDR3 in amino acids: CASSLVGRAPEAFF. DNA of the CDR3: TGTGCCAGCAGCTTAGTGGGCAGGGCCCCTGAAGCTTTCTTT.